These 11 T cell receptor beta chains came from one sample sequenced in a study of blood T cell repertoires in COVID-19. Libraries were prepared by immunoSEQ multiplex PCR; TCRdb keeps only in-frame clonotypes and omits some of them. The table has approximately 250,000 clones, 88% seen once. The sample consisted of PBMCs or T cells enriched from blood (not recorded which). The receptors were sampled from a woman aged 25-40 years who had recovered from COVID-19.

V gene TRBV7-2 combines with J gene TRBJ2-3, with TRBD2 matching 11 bases. V gave up 7 bases and J gave up 3 bases; unmatched junction bases: 3. This CDR3 comprises 14 residues. The V gene's germline CDR1 is SGHTA and CDR2 FQGNSA. Here the CDR3 reads CASTSSGRTDTQYF. CDR3 sequence (DNA): TGTGCCAGCACCTCTAGCGGGAGGACAGATACGCAGTATTTT.

The rearrangement links TRBV2 to TRBJ2-3, with 11 positions matching TRBD1. After removal of 5 bases from V and 3 bases from J, the junction contained 4 bases not matched to a gene. The CDR3 is 15 residues long. The germline CDR1 and CDR2 sequences are SNHLY and FYNNEI. In nucleotides, the CDR3 is TGTGCCAGCAGTACCGGGACAGGGGGGACAGATACGCAGTATTTT. Its protein is CASSTGTGGTDTQYF.

The J gene is TRBJ2-4, the V gene TRBV19; D might be TRBD2 (5 bases). The CDR3 runs to 14 residues. V was trimmed by 2 bases and J by 9 bases, leaving 14 bases between them. Germline CDR1 is LNHDA and CDR2 is SQIVND (reference sequence). DNA of the CDR3: TGTGCCAGTAGTATACCGGGGTTCCTGGGCATTCAGTACTTC. Residues: CASSIPGFLGIQYF.

The CDR3 region is CATSRPVRGEGQDQETQYF. The CDR3 DNA reads as TGTGCCACCAGCAGACCTGTAAGGGGGGAGGGCCAGGATCAAGAGACCCAGTACTTC. This chain joins TRBV15 and TRBJ2-5, with D possibly being TRBD2 (7 bases). Trimming shortened V by 2 bases and J by 2 bases, and 24 bases separated the two germline ends. This CDR3 is 19 amino acids long. Germline lookup yields CDR1 LNHNV and CDR2 YYDKDF (reference sequence).

V gene TRBV5-6 combines with J gene TRBJ1-2; 7 bases line up with TRBD1. The CDR3 spans 18 residues. CDR1 is SGHDT, CDR2 YYEEEE, per germline. With V trimmed by 2 bases and J by 4 bases, 17 bases remained unmatched. This CDR3 reads CASSFPLDRPDFVYGYTF. The CDR3 DNA sequence: TGTGCCAGCAGCTTTCCCCTGGACAGGCCGGATTTCGTCTATGGCTACACCTTC.

V gene TRBV10-3 combines with J gene TRBJ2-7, with 10 bases matching TRBD1. The V gene end was trimmed by 4 bases and the J gene end by 4 bases; junction bases not matched to a gene: 7. The CDR3 sequence is 15 residues long. Germline CDR1 ENHRY, CDR2 SYGVKD. The CDR3 here is CAISAPDRGRYEQYF. CDR3 nucleotide sequence: TGTGCCATCAGTGCGCCCGACAGGGGGCGGTACGAGCAGTACTTC.

The genes are TRBV6-5 and TRBJ1-2; D is ambiguous. The V gene lost 4 bases and the J gene lost 3 bases, with 18 bases spanning the gap. The CDR3 is made up of 16 amino acids. Germline loops: CDR1 MNHEY, CDR2 SVGAGI. Here the CDR3 DNA reads TGTGCCAGCAGTTTAACGCGCCTAGGCCCCTACTATGGCTACACCTTC. This sequence encodes CASSLTRLGPYYGYTF.

Sample share makes this clone medium-sized. The CDR3 DNA follows: TGTGCCAGCAGCCCGGGACAGGGGGGCCCTGGGGCCAACGTCCTGACTTTC. Its protein product is CASSPGQGGPGANVLTF. The chain uses TRBV7-9 and TRBJ2-6, with 11 bases aligning to TRBD1. CDR3 length equals 17 residues. Losses at the gene ends were 5 bases for V and 2 bases for J; bases not matched to a gene: 5. The germline gives CDR1 SEHNR, CDR2 FQNEAQ (reference sequence).

V is TRBV19 and J is TRBJ2-3, with 7 bases lining up with TRBD1. This CDR3 has 15 residues. The ends lost 5 bases at V and 1 base at J; junction bases unmatched: 6. From germline, CDR1 is LNHDA and CDR2 SQIVND (reference sequence). CDR3 DNA: TGTGCCAGTAGTCTCGACAGGGTCGGCACAGATACGCAGTATTTT. Translated: CASSLDRVGTDTQYF.

The chain employs TRBV27 and TRBJ2-1, with D tentatively TRBD2 (6 bases). The CDR3 consists of 16 residues. The V and J ends lost 5 bases and 3 bases respectively, with 17 bases between them. Germline assignment: CDR1 MNHEY and CDR2 SMNVEV (reference sequence). DNA of the CDR3: TGTGCCAGCAGTCCCACCTGGGGCGGGATCTACAATGAGCAGTTCTTC. Encoded protein: CASSPTWGGIYNEQFF.

Turning to this clone: Because the CDR3 is missing its conserved closing phenylalanine or tryptophan, this is likely a read error. It is unclear where the CDR3 begins or ends on the DNA, so no DNA is shown, and the CDR3 is as TCRdb lists it. The CDR3 loop is CRTTGTGGQAI. V is TRBV20-1 and J is TRBJ1-2; the table's D call of TRBD1 was not tested on the DNA. CDR1 and CDR2 from the germline V gene are DFQATT and SNEGSKA (reference sequence). The length of the CDR3 is 11 amino acids, counting both ends.